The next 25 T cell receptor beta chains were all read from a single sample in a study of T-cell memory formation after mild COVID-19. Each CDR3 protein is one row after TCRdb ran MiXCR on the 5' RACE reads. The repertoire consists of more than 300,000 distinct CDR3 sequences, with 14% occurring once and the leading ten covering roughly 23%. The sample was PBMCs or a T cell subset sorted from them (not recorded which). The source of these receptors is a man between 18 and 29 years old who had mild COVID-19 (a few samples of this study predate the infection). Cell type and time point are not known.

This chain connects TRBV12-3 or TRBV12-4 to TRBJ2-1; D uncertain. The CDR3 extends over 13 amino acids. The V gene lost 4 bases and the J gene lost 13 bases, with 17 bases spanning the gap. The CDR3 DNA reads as TGTGCCAGCAGTTCCAAATTGGACGGGCCACAGTTCTTC. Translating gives CASSSKLDGPQFF.

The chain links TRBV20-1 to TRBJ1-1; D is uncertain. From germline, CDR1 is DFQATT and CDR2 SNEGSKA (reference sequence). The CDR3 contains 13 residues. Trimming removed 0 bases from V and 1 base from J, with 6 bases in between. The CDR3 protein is CSAREDPNTEAFF. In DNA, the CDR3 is TGCAGTGCTAGAGAGGACCCGAACACTGAAGCTTTCTTT.

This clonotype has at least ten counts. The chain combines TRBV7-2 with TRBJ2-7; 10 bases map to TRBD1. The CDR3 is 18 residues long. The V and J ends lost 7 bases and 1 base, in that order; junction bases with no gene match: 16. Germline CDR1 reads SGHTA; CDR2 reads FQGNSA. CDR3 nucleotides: TGTGCCAGCACCCCGACAGGGGGCGGATTTGGGGCTTCCTACGAGCAGTACTTC. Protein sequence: CASTPTGGGFGASYEQYF.

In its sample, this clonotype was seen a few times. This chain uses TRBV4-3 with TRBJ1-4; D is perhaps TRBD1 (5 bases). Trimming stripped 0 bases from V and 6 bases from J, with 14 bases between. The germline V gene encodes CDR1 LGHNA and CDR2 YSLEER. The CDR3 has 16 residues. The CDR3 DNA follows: TGCGCCAGCAGCCAAGACGTCGGGACCGGGTATGAAAAACTGTTTTTT. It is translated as CASSQDVGTGYEKLFF.

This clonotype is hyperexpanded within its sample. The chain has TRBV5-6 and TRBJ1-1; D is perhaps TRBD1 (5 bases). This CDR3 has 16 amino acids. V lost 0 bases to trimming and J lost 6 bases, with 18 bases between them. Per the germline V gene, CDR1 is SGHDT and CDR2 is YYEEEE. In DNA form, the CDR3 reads TGTGCCAGCAGCTTGGAAGGGTACGGGACGCCGGCTGAAGCTTTCTTT. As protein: CASSLEGYGTPAEAFF.

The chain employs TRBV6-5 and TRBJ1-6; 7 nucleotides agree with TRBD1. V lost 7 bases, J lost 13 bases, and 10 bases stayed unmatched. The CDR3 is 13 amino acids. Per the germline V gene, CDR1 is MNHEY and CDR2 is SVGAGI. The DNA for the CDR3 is TGTGCCAGCAACCGACAGGGCCGGGGGCCCCTCCACTTT. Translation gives CASNRQGRGPLHF.

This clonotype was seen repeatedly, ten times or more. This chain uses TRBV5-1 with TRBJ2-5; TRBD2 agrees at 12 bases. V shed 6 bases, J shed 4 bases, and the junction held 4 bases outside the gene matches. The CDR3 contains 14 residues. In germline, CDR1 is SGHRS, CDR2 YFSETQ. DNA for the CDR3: TGCGCCAGCACCAGACTAGCGGGGGTAGAGACCCAGTACTTC. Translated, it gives CASTRLAGVETQYF.

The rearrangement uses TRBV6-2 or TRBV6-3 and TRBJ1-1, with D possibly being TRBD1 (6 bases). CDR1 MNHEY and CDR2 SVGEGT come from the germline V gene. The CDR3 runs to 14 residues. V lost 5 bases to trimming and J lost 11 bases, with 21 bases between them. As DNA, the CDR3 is TGTGCCAGCAGTAACCGAACAGGGACCGCGGGGGCTTTCTTT. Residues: CASSNRTGTAGAFF.

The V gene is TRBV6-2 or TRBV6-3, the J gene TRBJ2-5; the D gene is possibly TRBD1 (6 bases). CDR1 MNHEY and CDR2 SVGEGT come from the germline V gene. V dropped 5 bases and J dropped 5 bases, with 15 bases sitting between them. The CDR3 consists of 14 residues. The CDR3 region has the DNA TGTGCCAGCAGTCCCGAAGGGGGTAGGGAGACCCAGTACTTC. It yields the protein CASSPEGGRETQYF.

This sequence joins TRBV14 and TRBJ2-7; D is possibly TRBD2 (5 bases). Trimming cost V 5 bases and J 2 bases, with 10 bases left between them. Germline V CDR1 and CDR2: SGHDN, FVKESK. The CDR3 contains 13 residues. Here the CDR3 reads CASSGLDPYEQYF. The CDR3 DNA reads TGTGCCAGCAGCGGACTGGATCCCTACGAGCAGTACTTC.

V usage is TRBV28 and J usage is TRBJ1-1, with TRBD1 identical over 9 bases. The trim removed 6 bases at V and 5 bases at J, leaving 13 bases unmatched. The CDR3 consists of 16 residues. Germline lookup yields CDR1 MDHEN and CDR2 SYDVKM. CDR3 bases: TGTGCCAGCAGATCCGGGACAGGGTTTATGAGGACTGAAGCTTTCTTT. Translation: CASRSGTGFMRTEAFF.

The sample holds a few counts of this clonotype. For the CDR3, the DNA is TGCGCCAGCGGGGTATCGGGAGATACGCAGTATTTT. Protein product: CASGVSGDTQYF. The chain combines TRBV5-1 with TRBJ2-3; D unresolved. The CDR3 extends over 12 amino acids. V shed 7 bases and J shed 5 bases, with 11 bases lying between them. CDR1 is SGHRS and CDR2 is YFSETQ in the germline V gene.

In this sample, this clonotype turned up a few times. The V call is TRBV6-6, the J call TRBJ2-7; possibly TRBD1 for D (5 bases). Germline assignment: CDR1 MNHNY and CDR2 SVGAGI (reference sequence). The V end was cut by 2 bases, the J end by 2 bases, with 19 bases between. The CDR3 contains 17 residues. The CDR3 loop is CASSYRGSPTSPYEQYV. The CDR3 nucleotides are TGTGCCAGCAGTTACAGGGGCTCGCCGACTTCCCCCTACGAGCAGTACGTC.

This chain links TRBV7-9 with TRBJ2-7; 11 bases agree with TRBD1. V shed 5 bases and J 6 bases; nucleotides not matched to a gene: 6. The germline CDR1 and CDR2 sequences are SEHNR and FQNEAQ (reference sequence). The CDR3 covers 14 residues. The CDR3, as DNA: TGTGCCAGCAGCGAGGGACAGGGGGAGGGCGAGCAGTACGTC. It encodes CASSEGQGEGEQYV.

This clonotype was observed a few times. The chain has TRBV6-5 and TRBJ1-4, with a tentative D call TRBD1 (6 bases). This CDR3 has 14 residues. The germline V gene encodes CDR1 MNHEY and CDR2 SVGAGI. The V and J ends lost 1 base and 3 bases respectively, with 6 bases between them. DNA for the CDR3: TGTGCCAGCAGTTACTGGGGGCCTAATGAAAAACTGTTTTTT. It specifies CASSYWGPNEKLFF.

Here the CDR3 reads CASSKEGQETQYF. The CDR3 nucleotides are TGTGCCAGCAGTAAGGAGGGCCAAGAGACCCAGTACTTC. The V gene is TRBV2, the J gene TRBJ2-5, with a tentative D call TRBD2 (6 bases). V shed 5 bases and J shed 1 base, with 8 bases lying between them. This CDR3 region has 13 residues. The germline V gene encodes CDR1 SNHLY and CDR2 FYNNEI.

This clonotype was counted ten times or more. CDR3 sequence: CASSLGAYQPQHF. CDR3 nucleotide sequence: TGCGCCAGCAGCTTGGGTGCGTACCAGCCCCAGCATTTT. V gene TRBV5-1 combines with J gene TRBJ1-5; D is ambiguous. Trimming removed 0 bases from V and 7 bases from J, with 8 bases in between. CDR1 is SGHRS, CDR2 YFSETQ, per germline. This CDR3 contains 13 residues. The full variable domain, in which reference TRBV5-1 and TRBJ1-5 provide the parts outside the CDR3, is KAGVTQTPRYLIKTRGQQVTLSCSPISGHRSVSWYQQTPGQGLQFLFEYFSETQRNKGNFPGRFSGRQFSNSRSEMNVSTLELGDSALYLCASSLGAYQPQHFGDGTRLSIL.

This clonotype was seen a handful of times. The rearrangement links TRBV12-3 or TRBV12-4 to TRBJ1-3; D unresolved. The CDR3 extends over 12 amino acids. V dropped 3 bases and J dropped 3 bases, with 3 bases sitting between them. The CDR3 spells CASSFRGNTIYF. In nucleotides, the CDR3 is TGTGCCAGCAGTTTTCGTGGAAACACCATATATTTT.

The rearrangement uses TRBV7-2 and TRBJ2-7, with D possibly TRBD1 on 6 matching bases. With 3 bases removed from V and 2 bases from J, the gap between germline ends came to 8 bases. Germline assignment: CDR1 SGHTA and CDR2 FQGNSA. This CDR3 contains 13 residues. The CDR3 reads CASSFKGAYEQYV. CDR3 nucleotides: TGTGCCAGCAGCTTCAAGGGGGCCTACGAGCAGTACGTC.

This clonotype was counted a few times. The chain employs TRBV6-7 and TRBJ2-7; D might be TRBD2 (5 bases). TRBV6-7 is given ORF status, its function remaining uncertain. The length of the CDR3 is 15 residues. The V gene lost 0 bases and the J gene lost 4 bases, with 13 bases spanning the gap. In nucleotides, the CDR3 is TGTGCCAGCAGTTACTCGAGAGGGCTAGGATACGAGCAGTACGTC. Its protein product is CASSYSRGLGYEQYV.

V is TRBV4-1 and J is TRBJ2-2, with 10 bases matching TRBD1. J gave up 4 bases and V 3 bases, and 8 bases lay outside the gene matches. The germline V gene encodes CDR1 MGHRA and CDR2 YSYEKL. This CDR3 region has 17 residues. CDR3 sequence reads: CASSQTPGQGFTGELFF. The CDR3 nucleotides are TGCGCCAGCAGCCAGACTCCGGGACAGGGGTTCACCGGGGAGCTGTTTTTT.

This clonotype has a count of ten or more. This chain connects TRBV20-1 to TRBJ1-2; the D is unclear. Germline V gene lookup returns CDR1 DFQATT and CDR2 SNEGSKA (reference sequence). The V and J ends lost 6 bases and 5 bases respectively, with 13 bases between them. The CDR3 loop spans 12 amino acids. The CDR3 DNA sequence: TGCAGTGCGGCAGCCAGCCTTTATGGCTACACCTTC. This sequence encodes CSAAASLYGYTF.

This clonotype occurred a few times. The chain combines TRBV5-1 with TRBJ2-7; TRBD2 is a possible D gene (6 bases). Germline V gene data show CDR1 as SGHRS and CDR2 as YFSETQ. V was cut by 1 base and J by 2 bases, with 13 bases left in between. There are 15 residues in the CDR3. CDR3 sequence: CASSLWAGPPYEQYF. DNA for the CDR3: TGCGCCAGCAGCTTGTGGGCGGGGCCCCCCTACGAGCAGTACTTC.

CDR3 loop: CASSLAWNQPQHF. CDR3 DNA sequence: TGCGCCAGCAGCTTGGCCTGGAATCAGCCCCAGCATTTT. The chain uses TRBV5-1 and TRBJ1-5; no definite D call. This CDR3 has 13 amino acids. The germline V and J ends were trimmed by 0 bases and 4 bases, with 5 bases remaining between them. CDR1 and CDR2 (germline): SGHRS, YFSETQ.

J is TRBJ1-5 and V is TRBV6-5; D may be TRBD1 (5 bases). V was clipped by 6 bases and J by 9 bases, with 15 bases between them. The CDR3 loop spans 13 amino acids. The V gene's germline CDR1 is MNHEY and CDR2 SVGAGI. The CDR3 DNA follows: TGTGCCAGCAGCCTAGGGACCGCTCGGCCCCAGCATTTT. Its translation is CASSLGTARPQHF.